The 13 T cell receptor beta chains presented below share a single source sample, sequenced in a study of CD8 T cells in ankylosing spondylitis. TCRdb re-called the 5' RACE reads with MiXCR, one entry per CDR3 protein. Of a few hundred thousand distinct CDR3 sequences listed, about 16% are singletons. Broader study findings: Roughly 8 highly homologous variants formed a TCR beta motif that appeared characteristic of ankylosing spondylitis blood.

No antigens are known for them. The sample consisted of blood, either unsorted or a sorted T cell fraction (not recorded which). The receptors stem from a male donor with ankylosing spondylitis.

This clonotype was recorded many times. V is TRBV6-4 and J is TRBJ2-1, with 11 bases lining up with TRBD2. CDR1 is MRHNA, CDR2 SNTAGT, per germline. The CDR3 runs 15 residues. Unmatched junction bases numbered 4, after V lost 3 bases and J lost 6 bases. The CDR3 reads CASSESTSGSNEQFF. The CDR3 coding sequence is TGTGCCAGCAGTGAAAGTACTAGCGGGAGCAATGAGCAGTTCTTC.

The genes are TRBV11-2 and TRBJ2-1, with D possibly matching TRBD1 (6 bases). V was trimmed by 3 bases and J by 5 bases, leaving 11 bases between them. CDR1 and CDR2 (germline): SGHAT, FQNNGV. The CDR3 totals 14 residues. CDR3 protein: CASSLWDTNNEQFF. The CDR3, as DNA: TGTGCCAGCAGCTTGTGGGACACCAACAATGAGCAGTTCTTC.

In its sample, this clonotype was seen a few times. At one of its ends the junction is not consistent with the germline gene, which may arise from a read error. This chain uses TRBV27 with TRBJ2-7; 9 positions agree with TRBD2. The CDR3 covers 15 residues. Germline loops: CDR1 MNHEY, CDR2 SMNVEV (reference sequence). CDR3 coding DNA: TGTGCCAGCAGTTTAACGGCGGGGGGGCCCTATGAGCAGTACTTC. It specifies CASSLTAGGPYEQYF.

The rearrangement joins TRBV29-1 to TRBJ1-2, with TRBD1 identical over 8 bases. The J segment lost 5 bases and the V segment lost 1 base, leaving 9 bases of the junction unmatched. Germline CDR1 reads SQVTM; CDR2 reads ANQGSEA. The CDR3 covers 15 residues. Here the CDR3 reads CSVEGMTGDEYGYTF. Written as DNA, the CDR3 is TGCAGCGTTGAAGGGATGACAGGGGATGAGTATGGCTACACCTTC.

The chain joins TRBV11-2 to TRBJ1-6; tentative D call: TRBD1 (5 bases). The CDR3 sequence is 15 residues long. Germline lookup yields CDR1 SGHAT and CDR2 FQNNGV. Trimming removed 1 base from V and 7 bases from J, with 11 bases in between. The CDR3 loop is CASSLARGFNSPLHF. Here the CDR3 DNA reads TGTGCCAGCAGCTTAGCGCGGGGGTTCAATTCACCCCTCCACTTT.

This clonotype was seen at least ten times. J is TRBJ2-1 and V is TRBV6-5; no clear D. The germline V gene encodes CDR1 MNHEY and CDR2 SVGAGI. The germline V and J ends were trimmed by 0 bases and 0 bases, with 9 bases remaining between them. The CDR3 has 16 amino acids. The CDR3, as DNA: TGTGCCAGCAGTTACTCTGGGCTAAGCTCCTACAATGAGCAGTTCTTC. It specifies CASSYSGLSSYNEQFF.

This clonotype was observed a few times. The rearrangement links TRBV27 to TRBJ2-4; D possibly corresponds to TRBD2 (5 bases). This CDR3 contains 14 residues. Germline V gives CDR1 MNHEY, CDR2 SMNVEV (reference sequence). V was clipped by 3 bases and J by 0 bases, with 6 bases between them. The CDR3 DNA reads as TGTGCCAGCAGTTTCCGGGGAGCCAAAAACATTCAGTACTTC. It encodes CASSFRGAKNIQYF.

In its sample, this clonotype was seen a few times. The J gene is TRBJ2-2, the V gene TRBV28; weak D call: TRBD2 (5 bases). Germline assignment: CDR1 MDHEN and CDR2 SYDVKM. The CDR3 sequence is 15 residues long. The V and J ends lost 2 bases and 6 bases respectively, with 13 bases between them. The CDR3 sequence: CASSLLSGGPGELFF. The CDR3 region has the DNA TGTGCCAGCAGTTTACTAAGCGGCGGTCCCGGGGAGCTGTTTTTT.

This chain joins TRBV12-3 or TRBV12-4 and TRBJ1-1; no firm D call. The CDR3 is 11 amino acids. Trimming pared 3 bases from V and 6 bases from J, leaving 5 bases between. The CDR3 sequence is CASSLAAEAFF. DNA of the CDR3: TGTGCCAGCAGTTTGGCAGCTGAAGCTTTCTTT.

This chain joins TRBV20-1 and TRBJ2-7; TRBD2 matches at 10 bases. Germline V gives CDR1 DFQATT, CDR2 SNEGSKA (reference sequence). This CDR3 region has 17 residues. V trimming: 0 bases; J trimming: 2 bases; junction bases outside the gene matches: 10. The CDR3 DNA is TGCAGTGCTAGAGATTGGCTAGGTAGCGGGAGGACCTACGAGCAGTACTTC. Protein: CSARDWLGSGRTYEQYF.

In nucleotides, the CDR3 is TGTGCCAGCAGCCAACAGGGGAGGGAAGGTGAGCAGTTCTTC. Translated, it gives CASSQQGREGEQFF. The J gene is TRBJ2-1, the V gene TRBV6-4, with D tentatively TRBD1 or TRBD2 (7 bases each). The germline gives CDR1 MRHNA, CDR2 SNTAGT. Trimming left V 6 bases short and J 9 bases short, with 18 bases between. The CDR3 extends over 14 amino acids.

In its sample, this clonotype was seen a few times. The chain combines TRBV15 with TRBJ2-7; a weak D match, TRBD2 (7 bases). The CDR3 runs to 16 residues. V lost 4 bases and J 0 bases, leaving 16 bases between the germline ends. Germline lookup yields CDR1 LNHNV and CDR2 YYDKDF (reference sequence). The CDR3 spells CATSTPGRGASYEQYF. In nucleotides, the CDR3 is TGTGCCACCAGCACCCCAGGACGGGGGGCCTCCTACGAGCAGTACTTC.

V gene TRBV11-2 combines with J gene TRBJ2-6, with D perhaps matching TRBD2 (5 bases). Germline V gene lookup returns CDR1 SGHAT and CDR2 FQNNGV. This CDR3 is built from 14 residues. V was shortened by 7 bases and J by 1 base, with 8 bases between the two germline ends. CDR3 loop: CASNRGSGANVLTF. CDR3 sequence (DNA): TGTGCCAGCAATCGGGGTTCTGGGGCCAACGTCCTGACTTTC.